These T cell receptor beta chains were read from a single sample in a study of T cell clonotyping in hematopoietic cell transplantation. The protocol was immunoSEQ multiplex PCR, while the TCRdb copy is restricted to in-frame clones and leaves out a portion. This repertoire shows about 36,000 clones, 85% to 95% found once; its top ten account for around 1.5%. The sample consisted of peripheral blood mononuclear cells, taken before stem cell transplant. Source of these receptors: a man aged 35 to 55 with chronic myeloid leukemia. Some clones in this sample may be carry-over from other donors' samples. CDR3s include the opening cysteine and the closing phenylalanine or tryptophan. A D gene is named only where the DNA matches it firmly. The size field is filled for only some rows; it gives once, few, many or a size class.

TRBV5-6	NA	NA	TRBJ1-1	CASSPVDTLNTEAFF	TGTGCCAGCAGCCCCGTCGACACCCTGAACACTGAAGCTTTCTTT
TRBV9	NA	NA	TRBJ1-1	CASSVVSIGRSTEAFF	TGTGCCAGCAGCGTAGTTTCCATCGGGAGGAGCACTGAAGCTTTCTTT
TRBV19	NA	NA	TRBJ2-1	CASSSYLSSYNEQFF	TGTGCCAGTAGTTCCTACCTTAGCTCCTACAATGAGCAGTTCTTC
TRBV30	NA	NA	TRBJ1-5	CAWSRGGDQPQHF	TGTGCCTGGAGTCGGGGGGGCGATCAGCCCCAGCATTTT
TRBV19	NA	NA	TRBJ2-3	CASRRVHSYTDTQYF	TGTGCCAGTAGAAGGGTTCACTCTTACACAGATACGCAGTATTTT
TRBV7-9	NA	NA	TRBJ2-5	CASSLPGETQYF	TGTGCCAGCAGCTTACCGGGGGAGACCCAGTACTTC
TRBV7-8	NA	NA	TRBJ2-5	CASSLDPIDSGTQYF	TGTGCCAGCAGCTTAGACCCCATTGACTCGGGGACCCAGTACTTC
TRBV2	NA	once	TRBJ2-3	CARGGAGSPDTQYF	TGTGCCAGAGGTGGGGCAGGGAGTCCAGATACGCAGTATTTT
TRBV7-3	TRBD1	NA	TRBJ1-2	CASSLNSDGDRGGYTF	TGTGCCAGCAGCTTAAACTCAGATGGGGACAGGGGTGGCTACACCTTC
TRBV5-5	TRBD1	NA	TRBJ1-1	CASNLGQGYTEAFF	TGTGCCAGCAACCTGGGACAGGGGTACACTGAAGCTTTCTTT
TRBV30	TRBD1	NA	TRBJ1-2	CAWSVPSGYIGQGGYGYTF	TGTGCCTGGAGTGTGCCATCTGGATATATCGGACAGGGTGGCTATGGCTACACCTTC
TRBV28	NA	NA	TRBJ1-5	CASGGSNQPQHF	TGTGCCAGCGGGGGTAGCAATCAGCCCCAGCATTTT
TRBV28	TRBD1	NA	TRBJ1-1	CASSWTGPKRVNTEAFF	TGTGCCAGCAGTTGGACAGGGCCTAAAAGAGTTAACACTGAAGCTTTCTTT
TRBV11-1	NA	NA	TRBJ1-1	CASSLVTGMNTEAFF	TGTGCCAGCAGCTTAGTCACAGGGATGAACACTGAAGCTTTCTTT
TRBV7-9	TRBD1	few	TRBJ1-1	CASRHTPTGKTEAFF	TGTGCCAGCAGGCATACACCGACAGGGAAGACTGAAGCTTTCTTT
TRBV6-1	TRBD1	once	TRBJ1-2	CASSTRGRGLGYTF	TGTGCCAGCAGTACAAGGGGGCGAGGATTAGGCTACACCTTC
TRBV4-1	NA	NA	TRBJ1-5	CASSPAAVSNQPQHF	TGCGCCAGCAGCCCCGCAGCGGTTAGCAATCAGCCCCAGCATTTT
TRBV28	NA	once	TRBJ1-1	CASTVTGRGTEAFF	TGTGCCAGCACCGTAACAGGGAGGGGGACTGAAGCTTTCTTT
TRBV28	NA	NA	TRBJ1-4	CASSLSVANEKLFF	TGTGCCAGCAGTTTATCTGTTGCTAATGAAAAACTGTTTTTT
TRBV6-4	TRBD1	once	TRBJ2-1	CASRTGEIIRNEQFF	TGTGCCAGCAGAACAGGGGAAATCATAAGAAATGAGCAGTTCTTC
TRBV5-6	TRBD2	NA	TRBJ2-3	CASSLVAGGTDTQYF	TGTGCCAGCAGCTTGGTGGCGGGGGGCACAGATACGCAGTATTTT
TRBV6-5	TRBD1	few	TRBJ2-7	CASSYGTGGDEQYF	TGTGCCAGCAGTTACGGTACAGGGGGAGACGAGCAGTACTTC
TRBV10-1	NA	NA	TRBJ1-1	CASDTTGPVTEAFF	TGCGCCAGTGACACTACAGGGCCGGTAACTGAAGCTTTCTTT
TRBV7-2	NA	NA	TRBJ1-1	CASSFDPGSFTEAFF	TGTGCCAGCAGCTTCGATCCGGGGAGCTTTACTGAAGCTTTCTTT